This section outlines one T cell receptor (beta chain) sequence together with its context. This clonotype was detected ten times or more. The specificity of this receptor is unknown. No base quality values were provided; no much bigger clone lies one nucleotide off. Donors were a few dozen systemically healthy Caucasian individuals from Russia aged roughly 6 to 90 years. Ten milliliters of peripheral blood were collected from each donor into EDTA-treated Vacutainer tubes. Ficoll-Paque density-gradient centrifugation was used to isolate PBMCs, with at least 6.5 million per sample. Total RNA, at least 6 micrograms per sample, was extracted from PBMCs with Trizol reagent. For every donor, flow cytometry on a PBMC aliquot measured the percentage of naive CD45RAhigh/CD27high T cells. V is reduced by 0 bases and J by 2 bases, leaving a spacing of 7 bases between them. The CDR3 holds 13 amino acids from the cysteine to the phenylalanine. Only the CDR3 region is kept as DNA, spanning 39 bases read in frame from base 1. CDR1 and CDR2 (SQVTM, ANQGSEA) derive from the germline V gene.

The data were taken from a study of blood T cells in healthy people across ages (dated by TCRdb to about 2015). Notes on the research overall: In model experiments, template switching captured roughly one uniquely barcoded TCR beta cDNA molecule for every two T cells. The study measured age-related changes in TCR beta repertoire diversity using deep sequencing normalized with unique cDNA molecular identifiers. The donors were divided into four age groups: young (average roughly 15 years), middle-aged (roughly 40), aged (roughly 66) and long-lived (about 84). To avoid experimental bias, donors of different ages were distributed randomly across sequencing lanes. Using the same blood draw, the study looked at two additional independent replicas of 1 million unique cDNA reads for two donors, one aged 18 to 30 and the other aged 80 or older.

The paper's findings and limits, for the study overall: Total diversity estimates from one million sequenced T cells were considered lower bounds and underestimates. Observed TCR beta diversity per million T cells fell roughly linearly with age, and a significant reduction was already apparent by age roughly 40. Compared with the aged group, more naive CD4+ T cells, fewer expanded clones and increased TCR diversity were shown by the long-lived group, suggesting age selection. Because the CMV infection status of the donors was unknown, age-related changes in expanded clonotypes may potentially have been confounded. Conclusive comparison of naive and antigen-experienced compartments was prevented by the profiling of bulk unsorted PBMCs. There was a strong correlation between observed TCR beta diversity and the percentage of naive T cells measured by flow cytometry.

Library preparation was by 5' RACE. The sequencer was an Illumina HiSeq 2500. A second 7 to 11 cycle PCR used a sample-barcoded 5' primer and a J-beta primer mix. A template-switch 5' adaptor carrying 12 random nucleotides introduced a unique molecular identifier onto each TCR beta cDNA molecule. Each sample yielded at least 2.5 million CDR3-containing paired-end reads. All of the RNA was converted into first-strand cDNA using the Mint cDNA synthesis kit, with a TRBC-specific oligonucleotide serving as the primer. Following uracil-DNA glycosylase treatment, a first 18-cycle PCR with universal primers M1SS and BC2_uni_R was performed on all cDNA. The original pipeline was this. For normalization, 1 million high-quality reads, each with a distinct molecular identifier, were randomly selected from each sample. Reads sharing molecular identifiers were discarded rather than binned into consensus sequences. MiTCR, run with a Q25 quality threshold and the strictest error-elimination algorithm, handled CDR3 identification, clonotype clustering and error correction. A nonparametric unseen species model with Euler transformation was used to estimate a lower bound on total TCR beta diversity. The public sequencing data were trimmed at Q25 with fastp and processed into clonotypes with MiXCR by TCRdb, which kept only in-frame beta chains. Rows are combined by CDR3 protein, so each entry shows the most common genes and DNA. The V and J calls and clone size are TCRdb's, not the authors'. The sample contains 1.4 million or so distinct CDR3 sequences, approximately 43% of them found a single time. Jointly, the top ten make up 4% of the sample.

Sequenced input: blood. This sequence uses TRBV29-1 and TRBJ2-5, with the identity of the D gene unclear. The source is a young woman in good health. CDR3 region: CSVEDWQQETQYF. The base sequence is TGCAGCGTTGAAGATTGGCAACAAGAGACCCAGTACTTC.